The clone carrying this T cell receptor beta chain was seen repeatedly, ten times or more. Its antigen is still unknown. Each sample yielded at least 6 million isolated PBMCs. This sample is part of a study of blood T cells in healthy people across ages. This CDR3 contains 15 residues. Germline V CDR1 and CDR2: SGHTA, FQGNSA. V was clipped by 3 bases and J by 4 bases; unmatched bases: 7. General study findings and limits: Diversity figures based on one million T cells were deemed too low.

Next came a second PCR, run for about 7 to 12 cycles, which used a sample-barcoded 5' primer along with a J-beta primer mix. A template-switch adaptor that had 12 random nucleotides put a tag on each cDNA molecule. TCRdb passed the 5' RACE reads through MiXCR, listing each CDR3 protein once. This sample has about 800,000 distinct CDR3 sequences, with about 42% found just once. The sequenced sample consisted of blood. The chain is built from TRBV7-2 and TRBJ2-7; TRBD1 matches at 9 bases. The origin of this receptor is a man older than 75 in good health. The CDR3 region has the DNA TGTGCCAGCAGCTTCTACAGGGGGCAGGGATACGAGCAGTACTTC. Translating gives CASSFYRGQGYEQYF. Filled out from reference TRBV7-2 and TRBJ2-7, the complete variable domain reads GAGVSQSPSNKVTEKGKDVELRCDPISGHTALYWYRQSLGQGLEFLIYFQGNSAPDKSGLPSDRFSAERTGGSVSTLTIQRTQQEDSAVYLCASSFYRGQGYEQYFGPGTRLTVT.